Listed here is a single T cell receptor beta chain. Its antigen remains undetermined. No base qualities exist here, and no much larger clone lies one base off it. These data come from a study of T cells after posttransplantation cyclophosphamide (dated by TCRdb to about 2016). Regarding the research as a whole: The study tracked T cell repertoire reconstitution by TRB sequencing after myeloablative bone marrow transplantation using posttransplantation cyclophosphamide as GVHD prophylaxis. Public TRB sequences were searched against a database of over 3,000 sequences associated with responses to pathogens, tumor antigens, self-antigens and alloantigens. Because TRA and TRB clonality correlated tightly in 9 samples, the subsequent TCR analyses were limited to TRB only. TRB sequencing was performed on blood from all 35 or so PTCy patients with 1-year posttransplant specimens. In 3 patients, TRB sequencing was also performed on up to 3 more blood samples taken 2 to 5.2 years after transplant, and in 4 patients, pretransplant blood was also TRB-sequenced. Antigen receptor sequencing was done on samples from a few dozen PTCy-treated patients and from over 15 related bone marrow donors of those patients.

The control cohort was 11 patients given myeloablative marrow transplants with methotrexate plus a calcineurin inhibitor, sampled 1 year after transplant. Mononuclear cells from peripheral blood and bone marrow were separated by Ficoll-Hypaque density centrifugation and then cryopreserved. The germline V gene (reference sequence) sets CDR1 to MNHEY and CDR2 to SMNVEV. Relative to germline, V is 0 bases shorter and J is 4 bases shorter, with 18 bases between their ends. The CDR3 has 17 amino acids, counting the end cysteine and phenylalanine. Just CDR3 DNA is preserved here, 51 bases in frame from base 1. The research as a whole found: Donor-recipient similarity was low at 1-2 months but increased during the first year, and donor CD8+ memory clones often dominated later blood repertoires. The TRB repertoires of T cells infiltrating skin or the GI tract showed only limited overlap with the TRB repertoires found in blood. Across over 40 patients, TRB clonality was highly associated with recipient CMV seropositivity and CMV reactivation, and diversity in PTCy patients was similar to diversity in CNI/methotrexate controls.

TRB sequencing used genomic DNA with the immunoSEQ assay at survey resolution or the hsTCRB kit. As for how the authors treated the data: Initial read processing used immunoSEQ software, and repertoire analyses used the LymphoSeq R package. Clonality was computed as 1 minus normalized Shannon entropy, and a Gini coefficient was also calculated for each TRB dataset. To infer phenotypes in unsorted samples, TRB sequences from sorted subsets of the recipient or donor were mapped onto the unsorted samples of the same recipient. The table comes from immuneACCESS by way of TCRdb, which keeps in-frame sequences with V and J called. Part of the clones is missing from these tables; in studies checked, under half for an unresolved V gene and the rest for unknown reasons. That table is the source of V, J and clone size, and D and trimming were worked out from the DNA. This sample gives approximately 19,000 clones in total; 75% to 90% of them show up just once. The ten largest clones represent under 2% of the sample.

This chain is built from TRBV27 and TRBJ1-1; the D gene is possibly TRBD1, with 6 bases matching. The sequencing used PBMCs, collected roughly 350 days after allogeneic stem cell transplant with calcineurin inhibitor and methotrexate. This receptor was taken from a female patient aged 25-39 years who received an allogeneic stem cell transplant from an unrelated donor, was CMV-positive, and had acute and chronic GVHD. Following transplantation, part of the T cell population may be supplied by the graft donor rather than the patient. The CDR3 amino acid sequence is: CASSLSPRGGAGTEAFF. The sequenced DNA is TGTGCCAGCAGTTTATCCCCCCGGGGGGGCGCTGGCACTGAAGCTTTCTTT.